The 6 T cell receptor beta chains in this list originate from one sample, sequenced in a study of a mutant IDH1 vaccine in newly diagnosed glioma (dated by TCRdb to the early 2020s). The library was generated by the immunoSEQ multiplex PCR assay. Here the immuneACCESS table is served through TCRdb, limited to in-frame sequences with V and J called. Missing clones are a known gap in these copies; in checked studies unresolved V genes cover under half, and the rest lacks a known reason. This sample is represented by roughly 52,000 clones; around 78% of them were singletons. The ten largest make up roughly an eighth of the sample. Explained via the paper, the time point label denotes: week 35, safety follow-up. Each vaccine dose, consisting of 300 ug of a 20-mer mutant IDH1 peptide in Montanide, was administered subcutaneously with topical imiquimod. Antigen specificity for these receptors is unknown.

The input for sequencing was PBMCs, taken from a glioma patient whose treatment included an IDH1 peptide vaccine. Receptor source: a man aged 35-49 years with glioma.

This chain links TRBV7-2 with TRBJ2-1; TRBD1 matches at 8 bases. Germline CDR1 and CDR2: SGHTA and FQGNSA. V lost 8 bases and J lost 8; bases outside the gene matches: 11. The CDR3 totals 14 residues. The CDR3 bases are TGTGCCAGCCTCAGGCCAGGGGGCATCGATGAGCAGTTCTTC. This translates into CASLRPGGIDEQFF.

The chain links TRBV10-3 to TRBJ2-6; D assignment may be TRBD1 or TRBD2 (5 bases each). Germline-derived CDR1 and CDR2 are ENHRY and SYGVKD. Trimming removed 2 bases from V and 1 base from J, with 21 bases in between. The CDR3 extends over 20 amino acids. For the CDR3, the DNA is TGTGCCATCAGTGAGGATACCGGGTACGGGGCGACTTCTGGGGCCAACGTCCTGACTTTC. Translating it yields CAISEDTGYGATSGANVLTF.

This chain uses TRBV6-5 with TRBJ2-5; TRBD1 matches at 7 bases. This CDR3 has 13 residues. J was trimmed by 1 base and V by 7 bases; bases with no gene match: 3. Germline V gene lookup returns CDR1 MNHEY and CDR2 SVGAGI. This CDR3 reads CASNAGGQETQYF. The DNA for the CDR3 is TGTGCCAGCAACGCAGGGGGCCAAGAGACCCAGTACTTC.

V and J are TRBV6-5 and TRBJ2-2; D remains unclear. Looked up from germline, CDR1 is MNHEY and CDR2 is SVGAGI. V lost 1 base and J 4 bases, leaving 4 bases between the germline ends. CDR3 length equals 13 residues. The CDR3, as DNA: TGTGCCAGCAGTTACTTGGGCACCGGGGAGCTGTTTTTT. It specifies CASSYLGTGELFF.

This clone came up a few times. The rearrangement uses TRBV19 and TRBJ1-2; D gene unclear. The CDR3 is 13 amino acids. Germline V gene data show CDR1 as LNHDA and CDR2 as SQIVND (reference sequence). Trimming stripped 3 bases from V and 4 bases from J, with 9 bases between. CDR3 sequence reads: CASSMETVYGYTF. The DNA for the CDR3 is TGTGCCAGTAGTATGGAAACGGTCTATGGCTACACCTTC. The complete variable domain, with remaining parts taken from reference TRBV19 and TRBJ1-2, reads DGGITQSPKYLFRKEGQNVTLSCEQNLNHDAMYWYRQDPGQGLRLIYYSQIVNDFQKGDIAEGYSVSREKKESFPLTVTSAQKNPTAFYLCASSMETVYGYTFGSGTRLTVV.

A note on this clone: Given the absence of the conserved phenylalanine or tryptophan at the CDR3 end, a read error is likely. CDR3 sequence (DNA): TGTGCCAGCATGTCCGGGAGAGTGGTCACCTACACTGAAGCTTTCCTT. The encoded protein is CASMSGRVVTYTEAFL. The chain has TRBV5-6 and TRBJ1-1; D gene ambiguous. CDR1 is SGHDT and CDR2 is YYEEEE in the germline V gene. The CDR3 has 16 amino acids. V lost 6 bases and J lost 3, with 21 bases in between.